The 20 T cell receptor beta chains in this list originate from one sample, sequenced in a study of tumour-infiltrating T cells in Burkitt lymphoma. Sequencing was performed with immunoSEQ multiplex PCR; in TCRdb, only in-frame clones are kept and a portion is missing. The sample has tens of thousands of clones; more than 25% are singletons. Sequenced material: tumor tissue. The receptors were sampled from a human donor with Burkitt lymphoma.

DNA of the CDR3: TGTGCCAGCAGTTGGACCGGACAAGTGGGGAATTCACCCCTCCACTTT. Its protein product is CASSWTGQVGNSPLHF. The chain employs TRBV6-5 and TRBJ1-6, with D possibly matching TRBD1 (5 bases). Trimming stripped 4 bases from V and 7 bases from J, with 17 bases between. Germline CDR1 reads MNHEY; CDR2 reads SVGAGI. The CDR3 runs 16 residues.

The chain recombines TRBV12-5 with TRBJ2-3; D remains unclear. Between the trimmed V and J ends, which lost 3 bases and 3 bases, there was a span of 4 bases. The V gene's germline CDR1 is LGHNT and CDR2 FRNRAP. The CDR3 is made up of 12 amino acids. In DNA form, the CDR3 reads TGTGCTAGTGGTTTTAAGACAGATACGCAGTATTTT. It yields the protein CASGFKTDTQYF.

This clone was counted only a few times. The genes are TRBV29-1 and TRBJ1-3, with 8 positions matching TRBD1. The V gene's germline CDR1 is SQVTM and CDR2 ANQGSEA. The length of the CDR3 is 13 residues. V lost 7 bases to trimming and J lost 4 bases; unmatched junction nucleotides: 6. CDR3 nucleotides: TGCAGCGCCGGACAGGGCAGGGGAAACACCATATATTTT. Protein: CSAGQGRGNTIYF.

This clone showed up just a few times. The V gene is TRBV4-2, the J gene TRBJ1-1; no clear D. V lost 0 bases, J lost 2 bases, and 4 bases lay in between. This CDR3 comprises 13 residues. CDR1 and CDR2 from the germline V gene are LGHNA and YNFKEQ. The DNA of the CDR3 is TGTGCCAGCAGCCAAGACAGTAACACTGAAGCTTTCTTT. Translating it yields CASSQDSNTEAFF.

The rearrangement uses TRBV6-1 and TRBJ1-5; D may be TRBD1 (5 bases). The CDR3 contains 14 residues. CDR1 is MNHNS, CDR2 SASEGT, per germline. Trimming took 7 bases from V and 2 from J, leaving 12 bases between them. CDR3 in DNA: TGTGCCAGCAATTGGGACGGGGGCAATCAGCCCCAGCATTTT. Protein product: CASNWDGGNQPQHF.

This chain uses TRBV5-4 with TRBJ2-1; weak D call: TRBD2 (5 bases). This CDR3 contains 14 residues. The germline gives CDR1 SGHNT, CDR2 YYREEE (reference sequence). V lost 6 bases and J 6 bases, leaving 16 bases between the germline ends. The CDR3 DNA reads TGTGCCAGCAAAGTCGTAGAGGGCGGCAATGAGCAGTTCTTC. Its translation is CASKVVEGGNEQFF.

This clone came up a few times. The chain recombines TRBV5-1 with TRBJ2-5, with 14 bases that match TRBD2. The CDR3 runs to 15 residues. Losses at the gene ends were 4 bases for V and 3 bases for J; bases not matched to a gene: 2. Per the germline V gene, CDR1 is SGHRS and CDR2 is YFSETQ. The CDR3 loop reads CASSPGLAGEETQYF. CDR3 in DNA: TGCGCCAGCAGCCCGGGACTAGCGGGGGAAGAGACCCAGTACTTC. The full variable domain, rest sourced from reference TRBV5-1 and TRBJ2-5, is KAGVTQTPRYLIKTRGQQVTLSCSPISGHRSVSWYQQTPGQGLQFLFEYFSETQRNKGNFPGRFSGRQFSNSRSEMNVSTLELGDSALYLCASSPGLAGEETQYFGPGTRLLVL.

The chain is built from TRBV11-2 and TRBJ2-5, with D possibly being TRBD1 (5 bases). Trimming removed 3 bases at V and 2 bases at J, with 13 bases between. The germline V gene has CDR1 SGHAT and CDR2 FQNNGV. The length of the CDR3 is 15 residues. As DNA, the CDR3 is TGTGCCAGCAGCTTTGTAGGGGCGCGGCAAGAGACCCAGTACTTC. Its protein product is CASSFVGARQETQYF.

The rearrangement links TRBV19 to TRBJ1-1, with 7 bases aligning to TRBD1. Germline V gives CDR1 LNHDA, CDR2 SQIVND (reference sequence). There are 12 residues in the CDR3. J gave up 11 bases and V 10 bases, and 13 bases lay outside the gene matches. The CDR3 coding sequence is TGTGCCACCCCACACGTTGACAGGGAGGCTTTCTTT. As protein: CATPHVDREAFF.

This chain connects TRBV7-6 to TRBJ2-2; a weak D match, TRBD2 (5 bases). The CDR3 loop spans 17 amino acids. Germline V CDR1 and CDR2: SGHVS, FNYEAQ. Trimming stripped 0 bases from V and 4 bases from J, with 15 bases between. CDR3 DNA sequence: TGTGCCAGCAGCTTAGCCGGAGGAGGCAGGTTCACCGGGGAGCTGTTTTTT. This codes for CASSLAGGGRFTGELFF.

V is TRBV2 and J is TRBJ2-1; no reliable D call. The CDR3 has 11 amino acids. The germline gives CDR1 SNHLY, CDR2 FYNNEI. V gave up 6 bases and J gave up 3 bases, with 3 bases separating them. The CDR3 DNA reads TGTGCCAGCAGGGTCTACAATGAGCAGTTCTTC. Its protein is CASRVYNEQFF.

This chain joins TRBV2 and TRBJ2-7; D call uncertain. Looked up from germline, CDR1 is SNHLY and CDR2 is FYNNEI. V gave up 5 bases and J gave up 1 base, with 9 bases separating them. The CDR3 sequence is 13 residues long. In DNA form, the CDR3 reads TGTGCCAGCAGTCCCACGGCATCCTACGAGCAGTACTTC. It encodes CASSPTASYEQYF.

This clone showed up just a few times. V gene TRBV4-3 combines with J gene TRBJ2-1; no firm D call. This CDR3 is 15 amino acids long. CDR1 is LGHNA and CDR2 is YSLEER in the germline V gene. Trimming cost V 1 base and J 4 bases, with 11 bases left between them. The CDR3 DNA reads as TGCGCCAGCAGCCAAGTAGAGGCAGTGTACAATGAGCAGTTCTTC. This encodes CASSQVEAVYNEQFF.

The count of this clone is one. The sample contains more than one DNA sequence encoding this CDR3. J is TRBJ2-7 and V is TRBV7-2; TRBD1 or TRBD2 may be the D gene (5 bases each). There are 13 residues in the CDR3. V lost 5 bases, J lost 4 bases, and 12 bases lay in between. Germline V gene lookup returns CDR1 SGHTA and CDR2 FQGNSA. DNA for the CDR3: TGTGCCAGCAGCCTAGGGACGTTTTACGAGCAGTACTTC. Encoded protein: CASSLGTFYEQYF.

The rearrangement joins TRBV29-1 to TRBJ1-2, with no clear D. The germline V gene encodes CDR1 SQVTM and CDR2 ANQGSEA. This CDR3 has 10 residues. V was clipped by 5 bases and J by 8 bases, with 9 bases between them. The CDR3 nucleotides read TGCAGCGTTAAGACGGAGGGCTACACCTTC. Its protein is CSVKTEGYTF.

In this sample, this clone turned up a few times. V usage is TRBV9 and J usage is TRBJ1-1, with D possibly TRBD1 on 5 matching bases. Trimming left V 0 bases short and J 6 bases short, with 12 bases between. CDR1 and CDR2 from the germline V gene are SGDLS and YYNGEE. This CDR3 comprises 14 residues. CDR3 bases: TGTGCCAGCAGCGTAGGTGAGGGGATAGCTGAAGCTTTCTTT. This encodes CASSVGEGIAEAFF.

The rearrangement joins TRBV4-2 to TRBJ2-1; D not resolved. In germline, CDR1 is LGHNA, CDR2 YNFKEQ. V gave up 0 bases and J gave up 3 bases, with 6 bases separating them. CDR3 length: 14 amino acids. The CDR3 region is CASSQDILYNEQFF. The CDR3 DNA sequence: TGTGCCAGCAGCCAAGACATCCTCTACAATGAGCAGTTCTTC.

This clone was recorded a few times. This CDR3 reads CASSPGLHLGNTIYF. CDR3 in DNA: TGTGCCAGCAGTCCGGGACTGCACCTCGGAAACACCATATATTTT. This chain links TRBV2 with TRBJ1-3; D is perhaps TRBD1 (5 bases). The CDR3 runs 15 residues. Trimming left V 5 bases short and J 4 bases short, with 15 bases between. Germline V CDR1 and CDR2: SNHLY, FYNNEI.

The chain employs TRBV5-1 and TRBJ1-1; D unclear. CDR1 is SGHRS and CDR2 is YFSETQ in the germline V gene. V lost 5 bases and J lost 7, with 12 bases in between. The CDR3 extends over 12 amino acids. The CDR3: CASRRTLGEAFF. In DNA, the CDR3 is TGCGCCAGCAGGAGGACTCTCGGTGAAGCTTTCTTT. Variable domain in full (rest from reference TRBV5-1 and TRBJ1-1): KAGVTQTPRYLIKTRGQQVTLSCSPISGHRSVSWYQQTPGQGLQFLFEYFSETQRNKGNFPGRFSGRQFSNSRSEMNVSTLELGDSALYLCASRRTLGEAFFGQGTRLTVV.

The V gene is TRBV5-8, the J gene TRBJ2-1, with a weak D call TRBD2 (6 bases). Germline CDR1 SGHTS, CDR2 YDEGEE. The CDR3 consists of 18 residues. V was clipped by 0 bases and J by 2 bases, with 18 bases between them. CDR3 amino acids: CASSLERSSGHPYNEQFF. The DNA of the CDR3 is TGTGCCAGCAGCTTGGAGCGTAGTAGCGGACATCCCTACAATGAGCAGTTCTTC.